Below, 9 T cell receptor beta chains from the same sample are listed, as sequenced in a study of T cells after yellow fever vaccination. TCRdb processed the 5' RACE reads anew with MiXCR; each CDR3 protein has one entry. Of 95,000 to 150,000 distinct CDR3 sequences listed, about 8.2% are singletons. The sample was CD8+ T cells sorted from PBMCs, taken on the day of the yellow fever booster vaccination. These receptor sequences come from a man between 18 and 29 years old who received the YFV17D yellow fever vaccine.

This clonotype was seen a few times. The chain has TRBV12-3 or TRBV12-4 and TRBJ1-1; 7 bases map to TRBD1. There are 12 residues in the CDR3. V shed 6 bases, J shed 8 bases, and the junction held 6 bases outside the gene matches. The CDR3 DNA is TGTGCCAGCAGCGACGGACAGGTAGAAGCTTTCTTT. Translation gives CASSDGQVEAFF.

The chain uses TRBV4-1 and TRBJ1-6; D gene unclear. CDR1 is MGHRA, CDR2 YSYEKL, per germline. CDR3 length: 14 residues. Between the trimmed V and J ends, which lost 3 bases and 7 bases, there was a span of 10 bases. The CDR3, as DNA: TGCGCCAGCAGCCAGGGGTCCTTCAATTCACCCCTCCACTTT. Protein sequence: CASSQGSFNSPLHF.

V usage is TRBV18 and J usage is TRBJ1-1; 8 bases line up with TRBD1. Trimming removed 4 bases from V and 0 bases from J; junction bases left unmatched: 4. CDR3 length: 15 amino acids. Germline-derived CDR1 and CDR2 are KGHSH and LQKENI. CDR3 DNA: TGTGCCAGCTCACATACAGGGGGAATGAACACTGAAGCTTTCTTT. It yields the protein CASSHTGGMNTEAFF.

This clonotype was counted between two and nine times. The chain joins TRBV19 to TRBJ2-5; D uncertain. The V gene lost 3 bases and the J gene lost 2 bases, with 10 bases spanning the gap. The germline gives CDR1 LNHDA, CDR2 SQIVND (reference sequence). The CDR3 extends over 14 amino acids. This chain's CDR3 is CASSMIGQQETQYF. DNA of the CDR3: TGTGCCAGTAGTATGATTGGTCAGCAAGAGACCCAGTACTTC.

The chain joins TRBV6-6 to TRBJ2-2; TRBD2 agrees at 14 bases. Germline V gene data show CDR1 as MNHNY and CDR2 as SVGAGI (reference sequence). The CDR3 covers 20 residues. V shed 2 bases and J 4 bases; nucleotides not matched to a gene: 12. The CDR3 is CASSYARGLAGGFVTGELFF. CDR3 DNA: TGTGCCAGCAGTTACGCTCGCGGACTAGCGGGGGGATTTGTCACCGGGGAGCTGTTTTTT.

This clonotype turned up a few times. The CDR3 loop reads CASSFINRAGQETQYF. CDR3 DNA sequence: TGTGCCAGCAGCTTCATAAATCGAGCTGGGCAAGAGACCCAGTACTTC. The V gene is TRBV7-9, the J gene TRBJ2-5; D uncertain. Germline V CDR1 and CDR2: SEHNR, FQNEAQ (reference sequence). CDR3 length: 16 amino acids. Trimming removed 3 bases at V and 2 bases at J, with 16 bases between.

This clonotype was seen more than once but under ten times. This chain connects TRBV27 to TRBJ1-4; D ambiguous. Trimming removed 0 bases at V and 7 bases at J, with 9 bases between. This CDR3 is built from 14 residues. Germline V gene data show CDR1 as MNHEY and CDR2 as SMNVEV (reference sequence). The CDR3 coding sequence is TGTGCCAGCAGTTTATCCCACAGTATTGAAAAACTGTTTTTT. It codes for CASSLSHSIEKLFF.

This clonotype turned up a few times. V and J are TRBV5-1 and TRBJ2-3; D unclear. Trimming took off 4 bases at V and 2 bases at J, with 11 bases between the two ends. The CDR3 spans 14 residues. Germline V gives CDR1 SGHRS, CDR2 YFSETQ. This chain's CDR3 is CASSPYYNTDTQYF. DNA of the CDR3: TGCGCCAGCAGCCCGTACTACAACACAGATACGCAGTATTTT.

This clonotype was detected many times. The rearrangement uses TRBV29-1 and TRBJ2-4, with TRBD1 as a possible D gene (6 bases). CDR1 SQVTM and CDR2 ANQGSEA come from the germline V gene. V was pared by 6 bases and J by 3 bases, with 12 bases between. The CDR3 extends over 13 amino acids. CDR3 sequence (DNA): TGCAGCGTGCTTACAGGGAACAAAAACATTCAGTACTTC. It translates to CSVLTGNKNIQYF. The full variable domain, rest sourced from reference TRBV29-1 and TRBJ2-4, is SAVISQKPSRDICQRGTSLTIQCQVDSQVTMMFWYRQQPGQSLTLIATANQGSEATYESGFVIDKFPISRPNLTFSTLTVSNMSPEDSSIYLCSVLTGNKNIQYFGAGTRLSVL.